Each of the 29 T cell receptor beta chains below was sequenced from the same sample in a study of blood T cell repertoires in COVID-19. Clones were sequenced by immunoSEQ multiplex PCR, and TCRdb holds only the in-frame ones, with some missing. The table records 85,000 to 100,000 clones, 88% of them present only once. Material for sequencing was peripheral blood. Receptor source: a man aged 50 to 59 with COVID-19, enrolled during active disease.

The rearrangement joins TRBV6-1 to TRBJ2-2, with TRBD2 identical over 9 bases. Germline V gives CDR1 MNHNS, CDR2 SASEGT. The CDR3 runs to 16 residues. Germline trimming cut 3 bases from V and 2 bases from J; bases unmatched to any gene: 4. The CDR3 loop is CASSDPSGANTGELFF. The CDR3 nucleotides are TGTGCCAGCAGTGATCCTAGCGGGGCAAACACCGGGGAGCTGTTTTTT.

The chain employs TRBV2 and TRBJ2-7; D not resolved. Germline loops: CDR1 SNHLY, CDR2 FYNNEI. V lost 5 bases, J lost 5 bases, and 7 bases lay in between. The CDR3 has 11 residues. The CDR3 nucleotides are TGTGCCAGCAGTACATACGACGAGCAGTACTTC. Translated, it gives CASSTYDEQYF.

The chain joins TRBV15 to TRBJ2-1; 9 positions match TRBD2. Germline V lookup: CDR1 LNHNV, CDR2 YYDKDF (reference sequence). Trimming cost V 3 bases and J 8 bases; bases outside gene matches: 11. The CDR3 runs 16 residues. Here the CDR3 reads CATSSQSGGGADEQFF. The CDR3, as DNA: TGTGCCACCAGCAGCCAGAGTGGCGGGGGGGCAGATGAGCAGTTCTTC.

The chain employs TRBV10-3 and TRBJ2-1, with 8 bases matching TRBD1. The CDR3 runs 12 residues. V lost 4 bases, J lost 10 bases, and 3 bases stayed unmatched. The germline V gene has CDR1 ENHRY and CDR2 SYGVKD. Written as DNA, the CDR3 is TGTGCCATCAGTGGAGACAGGGGCGAGCAGTTCTTC. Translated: CAISGDRGEQFF.

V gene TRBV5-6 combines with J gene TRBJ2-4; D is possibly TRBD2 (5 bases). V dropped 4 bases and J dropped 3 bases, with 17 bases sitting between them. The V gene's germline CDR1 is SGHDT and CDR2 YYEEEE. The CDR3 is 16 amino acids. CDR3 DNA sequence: TGTGCCAGCAGCACCACTAGGGAGATCGGCAAAAACATTCAGTACTTC. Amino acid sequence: CASSTTREIGKNIQYF. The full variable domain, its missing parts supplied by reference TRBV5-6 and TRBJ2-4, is DAGVTQSPTHLIKTRGQQVTLRCSPKSGHDTVSWYQQALGQGPQFIFQYYEEEERQRGNFPDRFSGHQFPNYSSELNVNALLLGDSALYLCASSTTREIGKNIQYFGAGTRLSVL.

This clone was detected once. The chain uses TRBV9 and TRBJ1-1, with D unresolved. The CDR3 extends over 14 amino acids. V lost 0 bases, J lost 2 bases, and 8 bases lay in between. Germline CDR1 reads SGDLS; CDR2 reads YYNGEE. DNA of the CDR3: TGTGCCAGCAGCGTAGACTCAAGCAACACTGAAGCTTTCTTT. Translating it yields CASSVDSSNTEAFF. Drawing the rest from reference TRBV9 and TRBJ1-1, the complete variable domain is DSGVTQTPKHLITATGQRVTLRCSPRSGDLSVYWYQQSLDQGLQFLIQYYNGEERAKGNILERFSAQQFPDLHSELNLSSLELGDSALYFCASSVDSSNTEAFFGQGTRLTVV.

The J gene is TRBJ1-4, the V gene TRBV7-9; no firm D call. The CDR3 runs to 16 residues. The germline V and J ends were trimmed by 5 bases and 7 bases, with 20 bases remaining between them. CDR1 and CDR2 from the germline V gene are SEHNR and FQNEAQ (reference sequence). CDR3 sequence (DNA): TGTGCCAGCAGCACCCCCCAGGTTTTTGGGTTTGAAAAACTGTTTTTT. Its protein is CASSTPQVFGFEKLFF.

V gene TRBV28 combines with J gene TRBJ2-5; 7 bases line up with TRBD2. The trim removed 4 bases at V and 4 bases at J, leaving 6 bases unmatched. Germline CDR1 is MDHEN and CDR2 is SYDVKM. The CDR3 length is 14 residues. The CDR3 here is CASSSLGGTETQYF. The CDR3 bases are TGTGCCAGCAGTTCACTGGGAGGGACAGAGACCCAGTACTTC.

Written as DNA, the CDR3 is TGTGCCAGTAGTACCGAGGGACTTATTGAGAATAGCAATCAGCCCCAGCATTTT. Encoded protein: CASSTEGLIENSNQPQHF. The rearrangement joins TRBV19 to TRBJ1-5; D is perhaps TRBD1 (5 bases). The V end was cut by 4 bases, the J end by 0 bases, with 19 bases between. Germline CDR1 is LNHDA and CDR2 is SQIVND (reference sequence). This CDR3 is built from 18 residues.

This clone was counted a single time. The CDR3: CASSYFQGTLNTEAFF. In nucleotides, the CDR3 is TGTGCCAGCAGTTACTTCCAGGGAACTTTGAACACTGAAGCTTTCTTT. The genes are TRBV6-5 and TRBJ1-1; tentative D call: TRBD1 (5 bases). Trimming shortened V by 1 base and J by 0 bases, and 12 bases separated the two germline ends. The CDR3 totals 16 residues. Germline V gene lookup returns CDR1 MNHEY and CDR2 SVGAGI.

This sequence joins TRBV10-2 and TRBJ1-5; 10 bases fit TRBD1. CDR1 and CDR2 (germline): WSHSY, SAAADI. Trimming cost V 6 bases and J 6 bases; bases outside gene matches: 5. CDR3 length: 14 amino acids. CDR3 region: CASRDRGEFQPQHF. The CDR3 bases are TGCGCCAGCAGGGACAGGGGGGAATTTCAGCCCCAGCATTTT.

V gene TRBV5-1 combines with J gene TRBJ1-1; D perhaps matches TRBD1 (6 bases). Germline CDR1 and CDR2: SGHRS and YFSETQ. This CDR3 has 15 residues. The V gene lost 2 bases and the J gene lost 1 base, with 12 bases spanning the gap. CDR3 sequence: CASSLGGSGNTEAFF. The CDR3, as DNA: TGCGCCAGCAGCTTAGGGGGTAGTGGGAACACTGAAGCTTTCTTT. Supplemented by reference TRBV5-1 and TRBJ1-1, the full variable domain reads KAGVTQTPRYLIKTRGQQVTLSCSPISGHRSVSWYQQTPGQGLQFLFEYFSETQRNKGNFPGRFSGRQFSNSRSEMNVSTLELGDSALYLCASSLGGSGNTEAFFGQGTRLTVV.

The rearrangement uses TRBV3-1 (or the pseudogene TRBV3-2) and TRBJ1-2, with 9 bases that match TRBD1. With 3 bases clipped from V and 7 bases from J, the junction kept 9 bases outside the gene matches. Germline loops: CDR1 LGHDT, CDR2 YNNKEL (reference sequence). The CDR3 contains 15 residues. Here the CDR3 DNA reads TGTGCCAGCAGCCAGCCCGGGACAGGGACCTTTGGCTACACCTTC. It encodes CASSQPGTGTFGYTF.

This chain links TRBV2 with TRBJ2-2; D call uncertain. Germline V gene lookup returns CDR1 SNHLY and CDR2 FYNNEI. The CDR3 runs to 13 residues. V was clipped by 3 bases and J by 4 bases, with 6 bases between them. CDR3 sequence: CASSETGTGELFF. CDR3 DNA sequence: TGTGCCAGCAGTGAGACGGGCACCGGGGAGCTGTTTTTT.

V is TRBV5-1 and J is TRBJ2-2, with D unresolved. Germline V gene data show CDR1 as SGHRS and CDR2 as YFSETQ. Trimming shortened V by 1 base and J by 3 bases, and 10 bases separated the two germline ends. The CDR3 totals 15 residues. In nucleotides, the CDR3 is TGCGCCAGCAGCTTGACCCTTCGGGACACCGGGGAGCTGTTTTTT. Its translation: CASSLTLRDTGELFF.

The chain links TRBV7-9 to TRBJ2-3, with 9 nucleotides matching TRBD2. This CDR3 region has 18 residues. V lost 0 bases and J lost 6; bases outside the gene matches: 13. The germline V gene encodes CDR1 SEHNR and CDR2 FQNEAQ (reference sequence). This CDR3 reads CASSLARSGGPAKDTQYF. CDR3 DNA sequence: TGTGCCAGCAGCTTAGCGCGGAGCGGGGGGCCCGCCAAGGATACGCAGTATTTT.

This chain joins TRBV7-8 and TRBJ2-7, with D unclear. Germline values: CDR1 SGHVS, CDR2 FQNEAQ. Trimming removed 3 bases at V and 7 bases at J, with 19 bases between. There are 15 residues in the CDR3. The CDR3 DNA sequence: TGTGCCAGCAGCTTGTCGATTCGCGCGGTCGTAGAGCAGTACTTC. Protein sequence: CASSLSIRAVVEQYF.

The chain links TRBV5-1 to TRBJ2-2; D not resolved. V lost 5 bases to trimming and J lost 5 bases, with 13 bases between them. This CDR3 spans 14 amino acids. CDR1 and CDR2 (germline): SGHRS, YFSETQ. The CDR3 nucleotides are TGCGCCAGCAGTTTAATAACCGGGACCGGGGAGCTGTTTTTT. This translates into CASSLITGTGELFF.

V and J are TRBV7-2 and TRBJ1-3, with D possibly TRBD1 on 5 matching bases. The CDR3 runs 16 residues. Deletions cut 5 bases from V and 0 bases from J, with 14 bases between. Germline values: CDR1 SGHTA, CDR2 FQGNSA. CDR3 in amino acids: CASSPTGGASGNTIYF. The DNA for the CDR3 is TGTGCCAGCAGCCCAACCGGGGGAGCCTCTGGAAACACCATATATTTT.

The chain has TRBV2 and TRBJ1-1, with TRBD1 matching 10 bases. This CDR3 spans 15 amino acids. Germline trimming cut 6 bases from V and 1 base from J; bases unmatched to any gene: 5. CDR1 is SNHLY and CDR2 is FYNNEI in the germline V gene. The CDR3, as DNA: TGTGCCAGCAGCGGGGACAGGGGCAAGAACACTGAAGCTTTCTTT. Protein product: CASSGDRGKNTEAFF.

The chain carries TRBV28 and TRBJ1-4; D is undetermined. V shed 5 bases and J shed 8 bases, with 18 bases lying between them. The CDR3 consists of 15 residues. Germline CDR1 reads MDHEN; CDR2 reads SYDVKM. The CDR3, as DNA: TGTGCCAGCAGTAGCCCGGGGAAAGTCAGAGAAAAACTGTTTTTT. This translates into CASSSPGKVREKLFF.

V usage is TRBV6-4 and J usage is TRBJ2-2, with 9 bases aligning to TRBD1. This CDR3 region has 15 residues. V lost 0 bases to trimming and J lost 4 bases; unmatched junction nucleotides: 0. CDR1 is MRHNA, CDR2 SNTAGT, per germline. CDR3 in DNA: TGTGCCAGCAGTGACTCGACAGGGGGCACCGGGGAGCTGTTTTTT. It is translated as CASSDSTGGTGELFF.

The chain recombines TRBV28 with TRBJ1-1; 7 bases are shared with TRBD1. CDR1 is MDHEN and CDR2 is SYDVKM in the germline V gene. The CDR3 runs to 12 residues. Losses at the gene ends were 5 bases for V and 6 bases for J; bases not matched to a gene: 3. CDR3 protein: CASSPQGAEAFF. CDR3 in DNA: TGTGCCAGCAGTCCCCAGGGGGCTGAAGCTTTCTTT.

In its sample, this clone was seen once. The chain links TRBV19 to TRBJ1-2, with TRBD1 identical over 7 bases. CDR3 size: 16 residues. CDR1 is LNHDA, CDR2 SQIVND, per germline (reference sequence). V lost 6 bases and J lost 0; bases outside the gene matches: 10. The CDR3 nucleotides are TGTGCCAGTAGCGAGAGACAGGGATTTACTAACTATGGCTACACCTTC. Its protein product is CASSERQGFTNYGYTF.

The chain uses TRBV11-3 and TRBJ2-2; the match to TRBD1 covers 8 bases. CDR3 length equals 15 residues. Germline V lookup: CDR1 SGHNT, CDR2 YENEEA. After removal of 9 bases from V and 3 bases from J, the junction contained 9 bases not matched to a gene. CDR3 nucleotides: TGTGCCAGGCCCCTTCAGGGGGCGGACACCGGGGAGCTGTTTTTT. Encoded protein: CARPLQGADTGELFF.

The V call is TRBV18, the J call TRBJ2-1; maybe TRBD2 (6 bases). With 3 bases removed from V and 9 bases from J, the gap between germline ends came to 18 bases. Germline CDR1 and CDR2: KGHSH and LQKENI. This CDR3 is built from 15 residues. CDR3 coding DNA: TGTGCCAGCTCACCTCAACTCGGGACGGAGGGTGAGCAGTTCTTC. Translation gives CASSPQLGTEGEQFF.

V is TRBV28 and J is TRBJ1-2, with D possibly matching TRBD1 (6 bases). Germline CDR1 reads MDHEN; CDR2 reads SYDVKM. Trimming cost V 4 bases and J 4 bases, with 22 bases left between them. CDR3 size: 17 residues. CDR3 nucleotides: TGTGCCAGCAGTTCCGGATTCCGGGACACATTATTCTATGGCTACACCTTC. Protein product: CASSSGFRDTLFYGYTF.

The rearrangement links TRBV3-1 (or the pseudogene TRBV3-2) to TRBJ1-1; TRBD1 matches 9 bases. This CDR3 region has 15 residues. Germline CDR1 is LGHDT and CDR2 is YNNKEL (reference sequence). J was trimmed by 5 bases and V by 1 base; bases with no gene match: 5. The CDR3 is CASSQGTGQGTEAFF. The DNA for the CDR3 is TGTGCCAGCAGCCAAGGGACCGGACAGGGGACTGAAGCTTTCTTT.

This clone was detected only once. DNA of the CDR3: TGTGCCAGCAGTTACCGAGGACAGGGGTTCACTGAAGCTTTCTTT. The encoded protein is CASSYRGQGFTEAFF. The chain is built from TRBV6-6 and TRBJ1-1; TRBD1 matches 9 bases. Germline CDR1 and CDR2: MNHNY and SVGAGI (reference sequence). The CDR3 extends over 15 amino acids. Trimming at V came to 2 bases and at J to 4 bases, leaving 5 bases not matched to a gene.